The present T cell receptor beta chain was sequenced within a study of breast tumors, draining lymph nodes, adjacent tissues. Study results and limitations: Most tumor T cells seemingly derive from lymph node, then expand in tumor. Tumor TCR diversity was below lymph nodes but above nontumor tissue. Luminal-like breast cancer showed significantly higher tumor–nontumor repertoire similarity than basal-like.

Using its own MiXCR run on the multiplex PCR reads, TCRdb lists one record per CDR3 protein. This sample has fewer than 200,000 distinct CDR3 sequences, with 30% to 35% found just once. Comment on this clonotype: What it binds is not known.

Axillary draining lymph nodes of breast cancer patients supplied the node samples. Germline loops: CDR1 MNHEY, CDR2 SVGAGI. Trimming stripped 5 bases from V and 2 bases from J, with 22 bases between. The CDR3 runs 17 residues. The chain joins TRBV6-5 to TRBJ2-7, with D perhaps matching TRBD1 (5 bases). The sequence was collected from a female donor with breast cancer. Some clones in this sample may be carry-over from other donors' samples. Sequencing used axillary lymph node tissue. The CDR3 spells CASSPAPGLLGAYEQYF. CDR3 DNA sequence: TGTGCCAGCAGTCCTGCCCCGGGTTTGCTAGGGGCCTACGAGCAGTACTTC.